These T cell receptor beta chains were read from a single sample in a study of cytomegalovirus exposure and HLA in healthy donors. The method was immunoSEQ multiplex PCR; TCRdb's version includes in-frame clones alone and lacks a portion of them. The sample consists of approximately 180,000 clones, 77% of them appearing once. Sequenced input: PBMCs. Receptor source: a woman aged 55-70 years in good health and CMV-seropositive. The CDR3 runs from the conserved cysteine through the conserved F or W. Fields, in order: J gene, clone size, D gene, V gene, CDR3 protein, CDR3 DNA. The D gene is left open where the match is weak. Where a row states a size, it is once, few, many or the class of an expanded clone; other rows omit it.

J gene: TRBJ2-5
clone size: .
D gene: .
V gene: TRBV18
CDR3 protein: CASSPRQIQETQYF
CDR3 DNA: TGTGCCAGCTCACCACGACAGATACAAGAGACCCAGTACTTC

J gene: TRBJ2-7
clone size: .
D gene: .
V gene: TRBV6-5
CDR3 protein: CASRRNSYEQYF
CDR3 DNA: TGTGCCAGCAGGAGGAACTCCTACGAGCAGTACTTC

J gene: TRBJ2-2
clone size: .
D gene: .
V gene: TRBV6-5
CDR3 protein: CASARVRNTGELFF
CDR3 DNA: TGTGCCAGCGCCAGGGTTCGGAACACCGGGGAGCTGTTTTTT

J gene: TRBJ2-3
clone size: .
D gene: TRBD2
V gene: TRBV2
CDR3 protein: CASRRGLAENTDTQYF
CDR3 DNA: TGTGCCAGCAGGAGGGGACTAGCGGAAAACACAGATACGCAGTATTTT

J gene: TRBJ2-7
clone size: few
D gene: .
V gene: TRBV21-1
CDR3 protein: CASPPRLAGGGEQYF
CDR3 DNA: TGTGCCAGCCCTCCTCGACTAGCGGGAGGGGGGGAGCAGTACTTC

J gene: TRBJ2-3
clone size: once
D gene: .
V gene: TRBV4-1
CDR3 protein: CASSPYLADTQYF
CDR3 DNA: TGCGCCAGCAGCCCCTACCTGGCAGATACGCAGTATTTT

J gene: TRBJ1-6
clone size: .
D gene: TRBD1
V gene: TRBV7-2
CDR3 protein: CASSLRDRGNSPLHF
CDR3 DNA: TGTGCCAGCAGCTTACGAGACAGGGGGAATTCACCCCTCCACTTT

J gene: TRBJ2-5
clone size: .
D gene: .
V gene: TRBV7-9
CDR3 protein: CASSLVPAGQETQYF
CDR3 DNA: TGTGCCAGCAGCTTAGTCCCAGCAGGCCAAGAGACCCAGTACTTC

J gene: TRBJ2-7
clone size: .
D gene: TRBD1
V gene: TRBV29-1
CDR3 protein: CSASPGQVHEQYF
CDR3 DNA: TGCAGCGCATCGCCGGGACAGGTCCACGAGCAGTACTTC

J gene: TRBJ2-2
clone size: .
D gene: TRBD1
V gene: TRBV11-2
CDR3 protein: CASSLDRGRVRNTGELFF
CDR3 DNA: TGTGCCAGCAGCTTAGACAGGGGGCGCGTGAGGAACACCGGGGAGCTGTTTTTT

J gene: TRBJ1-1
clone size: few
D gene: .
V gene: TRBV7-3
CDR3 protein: CSSSLTDSPGTEAFF
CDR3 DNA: TGTTCCAGCAGCTTAACCGACAGCCCCGGTACTGAAGCTTTCTTT

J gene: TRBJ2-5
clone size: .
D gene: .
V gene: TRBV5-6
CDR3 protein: CASSFDRYQETQYF
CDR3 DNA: TGTGCCAGCAGCTTTGACAGGTACCAAGAGACCCAGTACTTC

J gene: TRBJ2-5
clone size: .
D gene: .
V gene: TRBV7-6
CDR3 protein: CASSFDKYQETQYF
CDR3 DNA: TGTGCCAGCAGTTTCGACAAGTACCAAGAGACCCAGTACTTC

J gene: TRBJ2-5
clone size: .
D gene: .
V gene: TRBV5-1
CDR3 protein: CASSLALGQAETQYF
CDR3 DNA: TGCGCCAGCAGCTTGGCGCTGGGCCAGGCTGAGACCCAGTACTTC

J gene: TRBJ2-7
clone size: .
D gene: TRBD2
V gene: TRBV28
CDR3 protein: CASSSGNTYEQYF
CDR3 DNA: TGTGCCAGCAGTAGCGGGAACACCTACGAGCAGTACTTC

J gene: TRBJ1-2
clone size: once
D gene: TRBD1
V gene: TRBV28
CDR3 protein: CASSSSGGAGGYTF
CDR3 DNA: TGTGCCAGCAGTTCGTCAGGGGGCGCAGGTGGCTACACCTTC

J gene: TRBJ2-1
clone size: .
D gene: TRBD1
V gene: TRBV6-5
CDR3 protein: CASSYYGQGGNEQFF
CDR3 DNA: TGTGCCAGCAGTTATTACGGACAGGGCGGCAATGAGCAGTTCTTC

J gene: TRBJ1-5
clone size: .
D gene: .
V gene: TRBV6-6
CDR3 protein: CASSPRGRISNQPQHF
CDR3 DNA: TGTGCCAGCAGCCCCCGGGGGAGGATTAGCAATCAGCCCCAGCATTTT

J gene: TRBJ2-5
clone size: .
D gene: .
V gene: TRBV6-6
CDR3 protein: CASRRTQETQYF
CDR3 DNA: TGTGCCAGCAGACGGACACAAGAGACCCAGTACTTC

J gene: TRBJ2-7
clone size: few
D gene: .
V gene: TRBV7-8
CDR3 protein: CASSLELQYEQYF
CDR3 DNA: TGTGCCAGCAGCTTAGAACTCCAATACGAGCAGTACTTC

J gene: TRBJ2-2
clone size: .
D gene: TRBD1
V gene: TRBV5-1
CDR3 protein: CASSSPSGQGNTGELFF
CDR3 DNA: TGCGCCAGCAGCTCCCCTTCTGGACAGGGTAACACCGGGGAGCTGTTTTTT

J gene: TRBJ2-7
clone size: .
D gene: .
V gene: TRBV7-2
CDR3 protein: CASSLAGGSGEQYF
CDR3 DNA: TGTGCCAGCAGCTTAGCTGGGGGAAGCGGGGAGCAGTACTTC

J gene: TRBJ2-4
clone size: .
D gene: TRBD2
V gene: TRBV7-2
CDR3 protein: CASSVVAGGPLGAKNIQYF
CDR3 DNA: TGTGCCAGCAGCGTGGTTGCGGGAGGCCCACTTGGGGCCAAAAACATTCAGTACTTC

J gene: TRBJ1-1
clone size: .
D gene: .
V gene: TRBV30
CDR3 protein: CAWSVSFGRGGTEAFF
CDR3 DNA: TGTGCCTGGAGTGTTTCATTCGGGCGGGGGGGCACTGAAGCTTTCTTT

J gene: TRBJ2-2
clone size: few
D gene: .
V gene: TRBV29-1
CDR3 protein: CSVERLANTGELFF
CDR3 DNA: TGCAGCGTGGAGAGACTAGCGAACACCGGGGAGCTGTTTTTT

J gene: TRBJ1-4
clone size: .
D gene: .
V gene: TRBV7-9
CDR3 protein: CASSPGSANEKLFF
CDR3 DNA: TGCGCCAGCAGCCCGGGATCCGCTAATGAAAAACTGTTTTTT

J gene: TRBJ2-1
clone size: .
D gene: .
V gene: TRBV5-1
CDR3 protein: CASSTSGTPDNEQFF
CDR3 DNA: TGCGCCAGCAGCACATCCGGGACTCCCGACAATGAGCAGTTCTTC

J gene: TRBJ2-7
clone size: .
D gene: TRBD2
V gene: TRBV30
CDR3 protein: CAWEPGLAGGPSEQYF
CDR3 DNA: TGTGCCTGGGAGCCGGGACTAGCGGGGGGGCCCTCCGAGCAGTACTTC

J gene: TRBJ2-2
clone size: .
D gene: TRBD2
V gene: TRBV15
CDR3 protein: CATSTAGTSHPGELFF
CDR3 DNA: TGTGCCACCAGCACTGCCGGGACTAGTCACCCCGGGGAGCTGTTTTTT

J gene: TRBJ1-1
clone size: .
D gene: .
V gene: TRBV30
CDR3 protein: CAWSVLGMDEAFF
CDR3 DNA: TGTGCCTGGAGTGTACTAGGGATGGATGAAGCTTTCTTT

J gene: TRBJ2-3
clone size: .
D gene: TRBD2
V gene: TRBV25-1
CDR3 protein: CASSVLAGIGDTQYF
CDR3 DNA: TGTGCCAGCAGTGTACTAGCGGGGATAGGAGATACGCAGTATTTT

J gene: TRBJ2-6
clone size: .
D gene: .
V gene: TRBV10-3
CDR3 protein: CAISDGGAGANVLTF
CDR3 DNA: TGTGCCATCAGTGATGGAGGGGCTGGGGCCAACGTCCTGACTTTC

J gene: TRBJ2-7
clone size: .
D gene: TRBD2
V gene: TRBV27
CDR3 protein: CASTSGTSVGYEQYF
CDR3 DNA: TGTGCCAGCACTTCGGGGACTAGCGTTGGTTACGAGCAGTACTTC

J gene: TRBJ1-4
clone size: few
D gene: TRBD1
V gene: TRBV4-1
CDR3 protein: CASSLGQGFNEKLFF
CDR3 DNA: TGCGCCAGCAGCCTTGGACAGGGGTTTAATGAAAAACTGTTTTTT

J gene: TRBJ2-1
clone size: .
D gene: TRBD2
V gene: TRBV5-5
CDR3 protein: CASSGTSGYNEQFF
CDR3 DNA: TGTGCCAGCAGCGGGACTAGCGGATACAATGAGCAGTTCTTC

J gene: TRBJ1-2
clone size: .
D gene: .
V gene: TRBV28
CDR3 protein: CASSSGPQGNYGYTF
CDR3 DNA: TGTGCCAGCAGTTCCGGTCCCCAGGGCAACTATGGCTACACCTTC

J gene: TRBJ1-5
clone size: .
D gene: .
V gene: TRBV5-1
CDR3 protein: CASSARLARSSNQPQHF
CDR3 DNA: TGCGCCAGCAGCGCCCGACTAGCAAGGAGTAGCAATCAGCCCCAGCATTTT

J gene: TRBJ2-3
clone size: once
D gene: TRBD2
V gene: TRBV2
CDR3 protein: CASSDVGREGADTQYF
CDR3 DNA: TGTGCCAGCAGTGACGTTGGGCGGGAGGGGGCAGATACGCAGTATTTT

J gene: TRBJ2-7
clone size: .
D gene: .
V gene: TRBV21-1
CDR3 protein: CASSISVVPVDEQYF
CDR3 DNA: TGTGCCAGCAGCATTTCCGTTGTGCCGGTGGACGAGCAGTACTTC

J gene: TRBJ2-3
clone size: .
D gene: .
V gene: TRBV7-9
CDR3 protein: CASSPPGAGTDTQYF
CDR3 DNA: TGTGCCAGCAGCCCCCCAGGGGCTGGCACAGATACGCAGTATTTT

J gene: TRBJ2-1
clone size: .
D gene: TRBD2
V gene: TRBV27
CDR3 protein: CASSPSRGGAHNEQFF
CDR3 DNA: TGTGCCAGCAGCCCGAGTCGGGGGGGCGCCCACAATGAGCAGTTCTTC

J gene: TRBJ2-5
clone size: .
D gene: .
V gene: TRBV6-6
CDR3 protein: CASSRGQETQYF
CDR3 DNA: TGTGCCAGCAGTAGGGGACAAGAGACCCAGTACTTC

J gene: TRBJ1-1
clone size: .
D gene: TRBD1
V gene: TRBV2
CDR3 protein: CASTSQGGFTEAFF
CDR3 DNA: TGTGCCAGCACCTCGCAGGGGGGATTCACTGAAGCTTTCTTT

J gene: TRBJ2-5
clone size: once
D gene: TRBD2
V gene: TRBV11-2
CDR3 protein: CASSPRLAGESGQYF
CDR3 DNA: TGTGCCAGCAGCCCCCGACTAGCGGGGGAATCCGGGCAGTACTTC

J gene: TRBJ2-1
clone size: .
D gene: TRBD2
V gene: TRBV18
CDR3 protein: CASSPLAASGGSYNEQFF
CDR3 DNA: TGTGCCAGCTCACCACTAGCGGCTAGCGGGGGCTCCTACAATGAGCAGTTCTTC

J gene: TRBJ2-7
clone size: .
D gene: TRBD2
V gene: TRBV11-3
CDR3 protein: CASSPGLAGGRRDEQYF
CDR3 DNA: TGTGCCAGCAGTCCGGGACTAGCGGGAGGCCGCCGGGACGAGCAGTACTTC

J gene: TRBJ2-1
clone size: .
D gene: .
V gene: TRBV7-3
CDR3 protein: CATKEGAIYNEQFF
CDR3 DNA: TGTGCCACCAAGGAGGGGGCGATCTACAATGAGCAGTTCTTC

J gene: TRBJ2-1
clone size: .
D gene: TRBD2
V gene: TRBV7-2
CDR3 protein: CASSLGGLAGVGEQFF
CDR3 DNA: TGTGCCAGCAGCTTAGGCGGCCTAGCGGGAGTGGGTGAGCAGTTCTTC

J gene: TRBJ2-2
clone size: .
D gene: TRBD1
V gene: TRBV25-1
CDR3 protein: CASSQQGGRELFF
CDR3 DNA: TGTGCCAGCAGCCAACAAGGGGGCCGGGAGCTGTTTTTT

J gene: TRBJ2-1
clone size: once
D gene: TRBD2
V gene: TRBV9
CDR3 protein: CASSAGLAGYNEQFF
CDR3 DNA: TGTGCCAGCAGCGCGGGACTAGCGGGCTACAATGAGCAGTTCTTC